Following are 2 T cell receptor beta chains from one sample sequenced in a study of blood T cell repertoires in COVID-19 (dated by TCRdb to 2020 to 2021). The library was made by the immunoSEQ multiplex PCR assay. The clones in this table, taken by TCRdb from immuneACCESS, are in-frame only. Not every clone is retained; where verified, under half of the shortfall comes from an unresolved V gene, and the cause of the rest is unknown. In all, the sample holds approximately 200,000 clones, and around 86% of those were seen once. The ten top clones hold around 7% of the sample. Sequencing was performed on PBMCs or T cells enriched from blood (not recorded which). The receptors were sampled from a man younger than 40 in a cohort exposed to, infected with or recovered from COVID-19 (not recorded which).

This chain connects TRBV4-3 to TRBJ1-1; TRBD1 aligns across 9 bases. Losses at the gene ends were 4 bases for V and 3 bases for J; bases not matched to a gene: 12. This CDR3 is 17 amino acids long. Per germline, CDR1 LGHNA and CDR2 YSLEER. CDR3 DNA sequence: TGCGCCAGCAGCCCCCGGGGACAGGGTTTTGGGGACACTGAAGCTTTCTTT. Translating it yields CASSPRGQGFGDTEAFF.

The chain links TRBV7-9 to TRBJ2-1; D uncertain. This CDR3 region has 15 residues. Germline V gene lookup returns CDR1 SEHNR and CDR2 FQNEAQ (reference sequence). The V end lost 1 base, the J end lost 3 bases, and 10 bases lay between the germline ends. CDR3 region: CASSLGQAGYNEQFF. DNA for the CDR3: TGTGCCAGCAGCTTAGGACAAGCCGGCTACAATGAGCAGTTCTTC.